These T cell receptor beta chains were read from a single sample in a study of cytomegalovirus exposure and HLA in healthy donors. Using immunoSEQ multiplex PCR, the repertoire was profiled, and TCRdb retains in-frame clones only, with some absent. The data hold around 100,000 clones, with 63% observed a single time. Sequenced input: PBMCs. The receptors derive from a human donor in good health. Both conserved end residues are part of each CDR3. The D gene is left open where the match is weak. Not all rows give a size; the values are once, few, many and, for expanded clones, a class.

D gene | clone size | J gene | V gene | CDR3 protein | CDR3 DNA
- | few | TRBJ1-5 | TRBV2 | CASSLTGPQHF | TGTGCCAGCAGCCTGACAGGCCCCCAGCATTTT
TRBD2 | - | TRBJ2-3 | TRBV29-1 | CSVELNTPSGGSTDTQYF | TGCAGCGTTGAGCTTAATACCCCTAGCGGGGGAAGCACAGATACGCAGTATTTT
TRBD1 | - | TRBJ2-2 | TRBV5-8 | CASSLAGTGSGELFF | TGTGCCAGCAGCTTGGCCGGGACAGGGTCCGGGGAGCTGTTTTTT
- | - | TRBJ2-3 | TRBV6-5 | CASKLGTRGTDTQYF | TGTGCCAGCAAATTGGGGACTCGGGGTACAGATACGCAGTATTTT
- | - | TRBJ1-1 | TRBV7-8 | CASSLGGGGRDTEAFF | TGTGCCAGCAGCTTAGGGGGCGGGGGGCGCGACACTGAAGCTTTCTTT
TRBD1 | once | TRBJ2-7 | TRBV30 | CAWKYGTGVYEQYF | TGTGCCTGGAAGTACGGGACAGGGGTATACGAGCAGTACTTC
TRBD2 | - | TRBJ2-3 | TRBV13 | CASSLSGSAEYF | TGTGCCAGCAGCTTGAGCGGGAGCGCCGAGTATTTT
TRBD2 | - | TRBJ2-7 | TRBV12-5 | CASGNIAGADEQYF | TGTGCTAGTGGGAACATAGCGGGAGCCGACGAGCAGTACTTC
TRBD1 | - | TRBJ1-4 | TRBV29-1 | CSVGDLRQGPNEKLFF | TGCAGCGTTGGCGACCTAAGACAGGGCCCTAATGAAAAACTGTTTTTT
- | - | TRBJ2-7 | TRBV29-1 | CSVEDWRTDRYEQYF | TGCAGCGTTGAAGATTGGCGCACAGACCGCTACGAGCAGTACTTC
- | - | TRBJ2-7 | TRBV6-6 | CASSPNPYEQYF | TGTGCCAGCAGCCCCAATCCCTACGAGCAGTACTTC
- | few | TRBJ1-2 | TRBV28 | CASSIRGRNYGYTF | TGTGCCAGCAGTATCAGGGGTCGAAACTATGGCTACACCTTC
TRBD2 | - | TRBJ2-1 | TRBV11-3 | CASPLAGSYNEQFF | TGTGCCAGCCCCTTAGCGGGGTCCTACAATGAGCAGTTCTTC
- | - | TRBJ2-1 | TRBV21-1 | CASSKGAGANNEQFF | TGTGCCAGCAGCAAAGGAGCGGGAGCCAACAATGAGCAGTTCTTC
TRBD2 | - | TRBJ2-5 | TRBV19 | CASSTRGLAASQETQYF | TGTGCCAGTAGTACCCGGGGACTAGCGGCCTCCCAAGAGACCCAGTACTTC
- | few | TRBJ2-7 | TRBV6-1 | CASSEIRGEYEQYF | TGTGCCAGCAGTGAGATCAGGGGGGAGTACGAGCAGTACTTC
- | - | TRBJ1-5 | TRBV21-1 | CASSKDGFGGPNQPQHF | TGTGCCAGCAGCAAAGACGGCTTTGGGGGCCCCAATCAGCCCCAGCATTTT
TRBD1 | few | TRBJ1-1 | TRBV7-8 | CASSQGGRVANTEAFF | TGTGCCAGCAGCCAGGGGGGTAGGGTAGCGAACACTGAAGCTTTCTTT
- | once | TRBJ1-5 | TRBV12-5 | CASGWGGIDQPQHF | TGTGCTAGTGGTTGGGGGGGTATAGATCAGCCCCAGCATTTT
- | - | TRBJ2-3 | TRBV5-6 | CASSLETGRTDTQYF | TGTGCCAGCAGCTTGGAGACGGGTCGCACAGATACGCAGTATTTT
TRBD2 | - | TRBJ2-5 | TRBV11-2 | CASSVGTSGGSEYF | TGTGCCAGCAGCGTGGGGACTAGCGGGGGCTCTGAGTACTTC
- | - | TRBJ2-7 | TRBV7-8 | CASSLSRYEQYF | TGTGCCAGCAGCTTAAGTCGGTACGAGCAGTACTTC
TRBD2 | few | TRBJ2-7 | TRBV6-1 | CASTGLAGSYEQYF | TGTGCCAGTACAGGACTAGCGGGCTCCTACGAGCAGTACTTC
- | - | TRBJ2-7 | TRBV7-8 | CASSPQPTVSIKSYEQYF | TGTGCCAGCAGCCCGCAACCGACAGTTAGTATTAAGTCCTACGAGCAGTACTTC
- | - | TRBJ2-7 | TRBV27 | CASRGLAGYAKEQYF | TGTGCCAGCAGAGGTCTAGCTGGGTATGCTAAAGAGCAGTACTTC
- | few | TRBJ2-7 | TRBV7-7 | CASAASPNSYEQYF | TGTGCTAGTGCCGCCTCCCCGAACTCCTACGAGCAGTACTTC
TRBD1 | - | TRBJ2-7 | TRBV19 | CASSIGTAFYEQYF | TGTGCCAGTAGTATCGGGACAGCCTTCTACGAGCAGTACTTC
TRBD1 | - | TRBJ2-5 | TRBV27 | CASSRTGLETQYF | TGTGCCAGCAGTCGGACAGGGTTAGAGACCCAGTACTTC
TRBD2 | - | TRBJ2-3 | TRBV6-4 | CARKSPLVAGDTDTQYF | TGTGCCAGAAAATCCCCCCTTGTAGCGGGTGATACAGATACGCAGTATTTT
- | few | TRBJ2-7 | TRBV13 | CASSLSYEQYF | TGTGCCAGCAGCCTGTCCTACGAGCAGTACTTC
- | - | TRBJ1-1 | TRBV2 | CASSLIREAEAFF | TGTGCCAGCAGTTTAATCCGGGAGGCTGAAGCTTTCTTT
- | - | TRBJ2-7 | TRBV9 | CASSLRGGAAGYEQYF | TGTGCCAGCAGCTTGAGGGGTGGAGCGGCGGGGTACGAGCAGTACTTC
- | - | TRBJ2-5 | TRBV5-1 | CASSLARGETQYF | TGCGCCAGCAGCTTGGCCCGGGGGGAGACCCAGTACTTC
TRBD2 | once | TRBJ2-1 | TRBV15 | CATSRDHREGPYNEQFF | TGTGCCACCAGCAGAGATCACCGGGAGGGCCCTTACAATGAGCAGTTCTTC
TRBD2 | - | TRBJ2-1 | TRBV29-1 | CSVVKRLAGGLGYNEQFF | TGCAGCGTTGTAAAGCGACTAGCGGGAGGACTCGGTTACAATGAGCAGTTCTTC
TRBD2 | - | TRBJ2-5 | TRBV5-1 | CASSSGLAGSETQYF | TGCGCCAGCAGCTCCGGACTAGCGGGGAGTGAGACCCAGTACTTC
- | few | TRBJ2-7 | TRBV6-5 | CASTKGLTSSYEQYF | TGTGCCAGCACCAAGGGACTGACGAGCTCCTACGAGCAGTACTTC
- | - | TRBJ2-7 | TRBV19 | CASSPVTGSYEQYF | TGTGCCAGTAGTCCCGTTACCGGTTCCTACGAGCAGTACTTC
- | - | TRBJ2-1 | TRBV5-1 | CASSLGPGNNEQFF | TGCGCCAGCAGCTTGGGACCCGGGAACAATGAGCAGTTCTTC